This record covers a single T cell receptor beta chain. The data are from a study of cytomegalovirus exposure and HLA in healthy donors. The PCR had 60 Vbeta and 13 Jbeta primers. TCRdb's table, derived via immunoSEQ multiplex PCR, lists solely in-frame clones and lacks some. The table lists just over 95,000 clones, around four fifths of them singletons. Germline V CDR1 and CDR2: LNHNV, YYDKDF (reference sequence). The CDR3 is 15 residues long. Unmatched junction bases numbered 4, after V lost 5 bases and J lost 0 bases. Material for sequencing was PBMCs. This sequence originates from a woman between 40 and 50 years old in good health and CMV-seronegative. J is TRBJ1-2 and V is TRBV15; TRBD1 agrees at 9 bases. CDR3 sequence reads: CATSGTGGPNYGYTF. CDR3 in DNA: TGTGCCACCAGCGGTACAGGGGGCCCTAACTATGGCTACACCTTC. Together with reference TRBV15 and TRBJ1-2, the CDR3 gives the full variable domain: DAMVIQNPRYQVTQFGKPVTLSCSQTLNHNVMYWYQQKSSQAPKLLFHYYDKDFNNEADTPDNFQSRRPNTSFCFLDIRSPGLGDTAMYLCATSGTGGPNYGYTFGSGTRLTVV.